This T cell receptor beta chain was obtained from a study of identifying expanded T cells in peripheral blood. Here immunoSEQ multiplex PCR was the method, and the copy in TCRdb shows in-frame clones only, minus some. This sample yields over 100,000 clones, of which about 88% are seen a single time; about 7.7% belongs to the top ten. The V end lost 6 bases, the J end lost 4 bases, and 13 bases lay between the germline ends. The CDR3 spans 12 residues. Looked up from germline, CDR1 is SQVTM and CDR2 is ANQGSEA. The chain couples TRBV29-1 to TRBJ2-7; a weak D match, TRBD2 (6 bases). Sequencing used blood. The source is a person aged 18 to 70 in good health. The chain's CDR3 is CSVVPGEYEQYF. In DNA form, the CDR3 reads TGCAGCGTAGTACCGGGGGAATACGAGCAGTACTTC.